This T cell receptor (beta chain) derives from a study of T cell responses to AZD1222 COVID-19 vaccine. As for this clone: Antigen: not known.

Sequencing used immunoSEQ multiplex PCR; TCRdb keeps in-frame clones, though not all of them. The table lists roughly 150,000 clones, 70% to 90% of them singletons. General observations from the study: At baseline, seropositivity was found in only 5 to 7 AZD1222 recipients. The donors showed a predominance of white British ancestry and of females, with possible underestimation of clonal diversity.

Per germline, CDR1 LGHNA and CDR2 YNFKEQ. The CDR3 length is 14 residues. Between the trimmed V and J ends, which lost 1 base and 8 bases, there was a span of 14 bases. This receptor was obtained from an adult in good health. This sample comprised peripheral blood, obtained on day 0 of AZD1222 vaccination. The chain has TRBV4-2 and TRBJ1-2; D gene ambiguous. The CDR3 DNA reads TGTGCCAGCAGCCAAGGTCAGACGGAGAACGGCTACACCTTC. Amino acid sequence: CASSQGQTENGYTF.